A selection of T cell receptor beta chains follows, all from one sample in a study of cytomegalovirus exposure and HLA in healthy donors. Only in-frame clones appear in the TCRdb table, and some are missing; sequencing was by immunoSEQ multiplex PCR. Of some 160,000 clones listed, 75% to 80% are singletons. Specimen: PBMCs. These receptors were taken from a woman aged 25 to 45 in good health and CMV-seronegative. Each CDR3 is given with its conserved first and last residue. Each record gives: J gene, clone size, V gene, D gene, CDR3 protein, CDR3 DNA. A D gene is named only where the DNA matches it firmly. Clone size is not always given. Where it is, it says once, few, many or a class for expanded clones.

j_call: TRBJ1-1
clone_size: NA
v_call: TRBV5-1
d_call: TRBD1
cdr3_aa: CASSLGQGRDTEAFF
cdr3_nt: TGCGCCAGCAGCTTGGGACAGGGAAGGGACACTGAAGCTTTCTTT

j_call: TRBJ1-2
clone_size: NA
v_call: TRBV6-5
d_call: TRBD1
cdr3_aa: CASSYFRGTGGRGYTF
cdr3_nt: TGTGCCAGCAGTTACTTTAGGGGAACAGGGGGCCGTGGCTACACCTTC

j_call: TRBJ2-7
clone_size: NA
v_call: TRBV5-1
d_call: TRBD1
cdr3_aa: CASRPRDRGYEQYF
cdr3_nt: TGCGCCAGCAGACCTCGGGACAGGGGTTACGAGCAGTACTTC

j_call: TRBJ2-3
clone_size: NA
v_call: TRBV4-1
d_call: NA
cdr3_aa: CASRQRDMGTDTQYF
cdr3_nt: TGCGCCAGCAGACAAAGGGACATGGGGACAGATACGCAGTATTTT

j_call: TRBJ1-2
clone_size: few
v_call: TRBV27
d_call: NA
cdr3_aa: CASRQKAGFGYTF
cdr3_nt: TGTGCCAGCAGGCAAAAGGCAGGGTTTGGCTACACCTTC

j_call: TRBJ2-3
clone_size: NA
v_call: TRBV30
d_call: TRBD2
cdr3_aa: CAWSGGGTSSTDTQYF
cdr3_nt: TGTGCCTGGAGTGGCGGGGGGACTTCTAGCACAGATACGCAGTATTTT

j_call: TRBJ2-1
clone_size: once
v_call: TRBV18
d_call: TRBD2
cdr3_aa: CASSPALAGNHEQFF
cdr3_nt: TGTGCCAGCTCACCAGCCCTAGCGGGTAATCATGAGCAGTTCTTC

j_call: TRBJ2-1
clone_size: NA
v_call: TRBV15
d_call: NA
cdr3_aa: CATSREGTEEQFF
cdr3_nt: TGTGCCACCAGCAGAGAAGGGACTGAAGAGCAGTTCTTC

j_call: TRBJ2-5
clone_size: NA
v_call: TRBV5-1
d_call: NA
cdr3_aa: CASTPGGTQETQYF
cdr3_nt: TGCGCCAGCACCCCAGGGGGGACCCAAGAGACCCAGTACTTC

j_call: TRBJ1-2
clone_size: NA
v_call: TRBV13
d_call: NA
cdr3_aa: CAAPRGLGYTF
cdr3_nt: TGTGCCGCCCCCCGGGGACTTGGCTACACCTTC

j_call: TRBJ1-2
clone_size: once
v_call: TRBV11-3
d_call: TRBD1
cdr3_aa: CASSYSGQGANYGYTF
cdr3_nt: TGTGCCAGCAGCTACTCGGGACAGGGGGCAAACTATGGCTACACCTTC

j_call: TRBJ2-7
clone_size: NA
v_call: TRBV10-2
d_call: NA
cdr3_aa: CASNPGLSSYEQYF
cdr3_nt: TGCGCCAGCAACCCGGGGTTAAGCTCCTACGAGCAGTACTTC

j_call: TRBJ2-2
clone_size: NA
v_call: TRBV5-1
d_call: TRBD2
cdr3_aa: CASSLSSGGVNTGELFF
cdr3_nt: TGCGCCAGCAGCTTGTCGAGCGGGGGGGTGAACACCGGGGAGCTGTTTTTT

j_call: TRBJ1-1
clone_size: NA
v_call: TRBV12-5
d_call: NA
cdr3_aa: CASGFEQVENTEAFF
cdr3_nt: TGTGCTAGTGGTTTCGAACAGGTCGAGAACACTGAAGCTTTCTTT

j_call: TRBJ1-3
clone_size: NA
v_call: TRBV5-1
d_call: NA
cdr3_aa: CASSPRGSGNTIYF
cdr3_nt: TGCGCCAGCAGCCCTCGGGGGTCTGGAAACACCATATATTTT

j_call: TRBJ2-7
clone_size: NA
v_call: TRBV6-1
d_call: NA
cdr3_aa: CASSGRGGSYEQYF
cdr3_nt: TGTGCCAGCAGTGGGAGGGGGGGATCCTACGAGCAGTACTTC

j_call: TRBJ2-2
clone_size: once
v_call: TRBV30
d_call: TRBD1
cdr3_aa: CAGDRGGSGELFF
cdr3_nt: TGTGCCGGGGACAGGGGTGGCTCCGGGGAGCTGTTTTTT

j_call: TRBJ1-2
clone_size: NA
v_call: TRBV7-9
d_call: NA
cdr3_aa: CASSPSSANYGYTF
cdr3_nt: TGTGCCAGCAGCCCCTCCTCGGCTAACTATGGCTACACCTTC

j_call: TRBJ2-5
clone_size: NA
v_call: TRBV7-2
d_call: NA
cdr3_aa: CASSQGETQYF
cdr3_nt: TGTGCCAGCAGCCAGGGGGAGACCCAGTACTTC

j_call: TRBJ1-5
clone_size: NA
v_call: TRBV6-1
d_call: NA
cdr3_aa: CASSVEGEQPQHF
cdr3_nt: TGTGCCAGCAGTGTGGAAGGGGAACAGCCCCAGCATTTT

j_call: TRBJ2-3
clone_size: NA
v_call: TRBV5-1
d_call: NA
cdr3_aa: CASSLGGQGGDTQYF
cdr3_nt: TGCGCCAGCAGCTTGGGCGGCCAGGGGGGAGATACGCAGTATTTT

j_call: TRBJ1-6
clone_size: NA
v_call: TRBV15
d_call: NA
cdr3_aa: CATSRDGHHNSPLHF
cdr3_nt: TGTGCCACCAGCAGAGATGGGCACCATAATTCACCCCTCCACTTT

j_call: TRBJ1-3
clone_size: NA
v_call: TRBV5-1
d_call: NA
cdr3_aa: CASSLSTGSIIGNTIYF
cdr3_nt: TGCGCCAGCAGTCTCTCTACAGGCTCCATAATTGGAAACACCATATATTTT

j_call: TRBJ1-2
clone_size: NA
v_call: TRBV5-1
d_call: NA
cdr3_aa: CASSSNRDYGYTF
cdr3_nt: TGCGCCAGCAGTTCTAACAGGGACTATGGCTACACCTTC

j_call: TRBJ1-1
clone_size: few
v_call: TRBV5-6
d_call: NA
cdr3_aa: CASSLFKALLNTEAFF
cdr3_nt: TGTGCCAGCAGCTTGTTTAAAGCTTTACTGAACACTGAAGCTTTCTTT

j_call: TRBJ1-1
clone_size: NA
v_call: TRBV30
d_call: NA
cdr3_aa: CAWSEAGHTEAFF
cdr3_nt: TGTGCCTGGAGTGAGGCAGGGCACACTGAAGCTTTCTTT

j_call: TRBJ1-2
clone_size: NA
v_call: TRBV19
d_call: TRBD1
cdr3_aa: CASSNTGQGGNGYTF
cdr3_nt: TGTGCCAGTAGTAACACAGGACAGGGGGGGAACGGCTACACCTTC

j_call: TRBJ2-5
clone_size: NA
v_call: TRBV2
d_call: NA
cdr3_aa: CASTPQGLSGETQYF
cdr3_nt: TGTGCCAGCACTCCCCAGGGGTTGTCGGGGGAGACCCAGTACTTC

j_call: TRBJ2-2
clone_size: NA
v_call: TRBV5-1
d_call: TRBD1
cdr3_aa: CATQGAGELFF
cdr3_nt: TGCGCCACCCAGGGGGCCGGGGAGCTGTTTTTT

j_call: TRBJ2-7
clone_size: NA
v_call: TRBV28
d_call: TRBD1
cdr3_aa: CASWTGGLYEQYF
cdr3_nt: TGTGCCAGCTGGACAGGGGGCCTTTACGAGCAGTACTTC

j_call: TRBJ2-3
clone_size: NA
v_call: TRBV6-1
d_call: NA
cdr3_aa: CASSEPGQIYSTDTQYF
cdr3_nt: TGTGCCAGCAGTGAACCGGGACAAATATACAGCACAGATACGCAGTATTTT

j_call: TRBJ1-2
clone_size: NA
v_call: TRBV7-9
d_call: TRBD1
cdr3_aa: CASSLAHTGVGYGYTF
cdr3_nt: TGTGCCAGCAGCTTAGCACACACAGGGGTTGGCTATGGCTACACCTTC

j_call: TRBJ1-4
clone_size: NA
v_call: TRBV27
d_call: NA
cdr3_aa: CASSLAEEEKLFF
cdr3_nt: TGTGCCAGCAGTTTGGCAGAGGAGGAGAAACTGTTTTTT

j_call: TRBJ1-4
clone_size: NA
v_call: TRBV5-1
d_call: NA
cdr3_aa: CASSLLGGPNEKLFF
cdr3_nt: TGCGCCAGCAGCCTCCTGGGGGGGCCTAATGAAAAACTGTTTTTT

j_call: TRBJ1-1
clone_size: once
v_call: TRBV6-5
d_call: TRBD1
cdr3_aa: CASSFRDRGLNTEAFF
cdr3_nt: TGTGCCAGCAGTTTCAGAGACAGGGGCCTGAACACTGAAGCTTTCTTT

j_call: TRBJ1-2
clone_size: NA
v_call: TRBV5-1
d_call: NA
cdr3_aa: CASSLTGLEGYTF
cdr3_nt: TGCGCCAGCAGCTTGACAGGCTTAGAGGGCTACACCTTC

j_call: TRBJ2-3
clone_size: NA
v_call: TRBV7-6
d_call: TRBD2
cdr3_aa: CASSQRTSGSTDTQYF
cdr3_nt: TGTGCCAGCAGCCAAAGGACTAGCGGTAGCACAGATACGCAGTATTTT

j_call: TRBJ2-3
clone_size: NA
v_call: TRBV21-1
d_call: NA
cdr3_aa: CASWPEGSTDTQYF
cdr3_nt: TGTGCCAGCTGGCCGGAGGGATCCACAGATACGCAGTATTTT

j_call: TRBJ2-1
clone_size: NA
v_call: TRBV9
d_call: TRBD2
cdr3_aa: CASSDRLASSGNEQFF
cdr3_nt: TGTGCCAGCAGCGACCGACTAGCCTCCTCGGGCAATGAGCAGTTCTTC

j_call: TRBJ1-5
clone_size: NA
v_call: TRBV5-3
d_call: NA
cdr3_aa: CARSEGDSNQPQHF
cdr3_nt: TGTGCCAGAAGCGAAGGAGATAGCAATCAGCCCCAGCATTTT

j_call: TRBJ1-6
clone_size: NA
v_call: TRBV5-1
d_call: NA
cdr3_aa: CASSLVAENSPLHF
cdr3_nt: TGCGCCAGCAGCTTGGTGGCAGAAAATTCACCCCTCCACTTT